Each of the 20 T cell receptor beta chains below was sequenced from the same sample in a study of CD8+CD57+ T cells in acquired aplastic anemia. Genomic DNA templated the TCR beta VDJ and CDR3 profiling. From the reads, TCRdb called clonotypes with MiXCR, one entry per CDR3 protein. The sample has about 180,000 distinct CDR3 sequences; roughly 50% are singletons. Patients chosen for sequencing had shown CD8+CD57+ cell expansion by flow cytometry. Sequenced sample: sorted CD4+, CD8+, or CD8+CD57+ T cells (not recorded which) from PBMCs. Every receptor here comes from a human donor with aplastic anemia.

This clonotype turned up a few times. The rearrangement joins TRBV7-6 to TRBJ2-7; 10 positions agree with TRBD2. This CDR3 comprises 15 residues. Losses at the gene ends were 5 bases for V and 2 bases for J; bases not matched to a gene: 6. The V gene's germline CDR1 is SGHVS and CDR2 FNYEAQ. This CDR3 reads CASSTSGVPPYEQYF. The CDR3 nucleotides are TGTGCCAGCAGCACTAGCGGGGTACCCCCCTACGAGCAGTACTTC.

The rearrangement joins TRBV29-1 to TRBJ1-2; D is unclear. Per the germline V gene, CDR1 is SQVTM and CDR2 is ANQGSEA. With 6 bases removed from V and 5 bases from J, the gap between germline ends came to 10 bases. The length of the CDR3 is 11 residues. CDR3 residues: CSVAHMYGYTF. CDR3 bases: TGCAGCGTGGCTCATATGTATGGCTACACCTTC.

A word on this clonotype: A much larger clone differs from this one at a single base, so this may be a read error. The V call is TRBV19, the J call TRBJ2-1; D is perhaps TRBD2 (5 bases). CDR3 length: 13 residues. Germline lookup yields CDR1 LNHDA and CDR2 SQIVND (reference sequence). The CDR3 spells CASSIGEGNEQLF. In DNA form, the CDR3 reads TGTGCCAGTAGTATAGGTGAGGGCAATGAGCAGCTCTTC.

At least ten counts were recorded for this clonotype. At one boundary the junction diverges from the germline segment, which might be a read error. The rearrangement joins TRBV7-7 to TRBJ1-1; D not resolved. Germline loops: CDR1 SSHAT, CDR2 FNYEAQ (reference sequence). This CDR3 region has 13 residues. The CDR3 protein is CASSLLRNTEAFF. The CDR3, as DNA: TGTGCTAGCAGCTTATTAAGGAACACTGAAGCTTTCTTT.

The CDR3 DNA is TGCAGTGCTAGGGGCCTACTCACGCAGTTCTTC. It is translated as CSARGLLTQFF. The chain is built from TRBV20-1 and TRBJ2-1; no reliable D call. The germline V and J ends were trimmed by 3 bases and 12 bases, with 12 bases remaining between them. Germline V CDR1 and CDR2: DFQATT, SNEGSKA (reference sequence). This CDR3 spans 11 amino acids.

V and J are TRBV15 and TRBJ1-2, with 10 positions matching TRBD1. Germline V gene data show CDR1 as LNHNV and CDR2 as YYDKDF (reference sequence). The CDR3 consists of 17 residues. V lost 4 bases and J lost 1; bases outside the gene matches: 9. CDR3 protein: CATSNRQGARINYGYTF. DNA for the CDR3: TGTGCCACCAGCAACCGACAGGGGGCGAGGATTAACTATGGCTACACCTTC.

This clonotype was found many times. CDR3 protein: CASSYSGQGLYGYTF. Written as DNA, the CDR3 is TGTGCCAGCAGTTACTCGGGACAGGGACTCTATGGCTACACCTTC. V and J are TRBV6-5 and TRBJ1-2; TRBD1 aligns across 9 bases. The length of the CDR3 is 15 residues. CDR1 is MNHEY and CDR2 is SVGAGI in the germline V gene. With 0 bases clipped from V and 4 bases from J, the junction kept 3 bases outside the gene matches.

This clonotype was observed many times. Here the CDR3 DNA reads TGTGCCACCAGCAGGGGCGCCCCAAGTAGCTATGGCTACACCTTC. Its protein product is CATSRGAPSSYGYTF. The chain joins TRBV15 to TRBJ1-2, with D unresolved. The CDR3 extends over 15 amino acids. Deletions cut 3 bases from V and 4 bases from J, with 15 bases between. Germline V CDR1 and CDR2: LNHNV, YYDKDF (reference sequence).

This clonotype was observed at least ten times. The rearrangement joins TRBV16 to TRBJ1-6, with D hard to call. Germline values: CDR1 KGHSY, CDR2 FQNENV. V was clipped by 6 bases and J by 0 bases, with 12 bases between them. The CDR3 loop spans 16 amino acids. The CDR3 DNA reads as TGTGCCAGCAGTCGGCCAGTGAGCTCCTATAATTCACCCCTCCACTTT. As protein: CASSRPVSSYNSPLHF.

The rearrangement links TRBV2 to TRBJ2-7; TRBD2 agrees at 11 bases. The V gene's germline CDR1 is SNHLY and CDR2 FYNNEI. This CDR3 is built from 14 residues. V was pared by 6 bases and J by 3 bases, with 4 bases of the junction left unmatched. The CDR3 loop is CASRGLAEIYEQYF. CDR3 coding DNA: TGTGCCAGCAGGGGACTAGCGGAAATCTACGAGCAGTACTTC.

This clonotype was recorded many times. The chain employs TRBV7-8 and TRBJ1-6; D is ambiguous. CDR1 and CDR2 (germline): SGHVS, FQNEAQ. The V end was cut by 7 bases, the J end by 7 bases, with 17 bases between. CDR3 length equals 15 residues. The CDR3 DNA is TGTGCCAGCACCACCCGTCGTGTCGGGAATTCACCCCTCCACTTT. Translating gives CASTTRRVGNSPLHF.

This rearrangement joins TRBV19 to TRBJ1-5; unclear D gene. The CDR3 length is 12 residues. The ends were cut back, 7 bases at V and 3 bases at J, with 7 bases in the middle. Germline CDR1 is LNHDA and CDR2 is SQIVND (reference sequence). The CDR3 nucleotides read TGTGCCAGTAAAGGTTACAATCAGCCCCAGCATTTT. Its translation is CASKGYNQPQHF.

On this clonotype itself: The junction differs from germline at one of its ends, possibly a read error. Written as DNA, the CDR3 is TGTGCCAGCAGCGTCAGCGGGGAGCCGGTTTTT. Translation: CASSVSGEPVF. V and J are TRBV9 and TRBJ2-2, with 7 bases that match TRBD2. Germline V gene lookup returns CDR1 SGDLS and CDR2 YYNGEE. The CDR3 contains 11 residues.

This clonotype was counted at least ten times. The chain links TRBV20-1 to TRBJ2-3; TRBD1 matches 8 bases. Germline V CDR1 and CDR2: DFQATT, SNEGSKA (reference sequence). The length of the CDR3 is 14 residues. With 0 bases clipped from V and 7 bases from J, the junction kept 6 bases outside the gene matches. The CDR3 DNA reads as TGCAGTGCTAGAGAAAGCAGGGGGCTCTATACGCAGTATTTT. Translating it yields CSARESRGLYTQYF.

The CDR3 DNA reads TGTGCCAGCAGTTACCCGGAAGAGACCCAGTACTTC. Translated, it gives CASSYPEETQYF. This chain connects TRBV9 to TRBJ2-5, with D unresolved. Germline V gives CDR1 SGDLS, CDR2 YYNGEE. This CDR3 is 12 amino acids long. V lost 5 bases, J lost 3 bases, and 8 bases lay in between. Full variable domain (outside the CDR3, taken from reference TRBV9 and TRBJ2-5): DSGVTQTPKHLITATGQRVTLRCSPRSGDLSVYWYQQSLDQGLQFLIQYYNGEERAKGNILERFSAQQFPDLHSELNLSSLELGDSALYFCASSYPEETQYFGPGTRLLVL.

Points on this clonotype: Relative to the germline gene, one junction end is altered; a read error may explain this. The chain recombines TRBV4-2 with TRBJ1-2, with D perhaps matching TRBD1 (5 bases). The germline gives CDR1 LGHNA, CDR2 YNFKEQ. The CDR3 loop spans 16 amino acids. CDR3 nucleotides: TGTGCCAGCGGCCAAGGGACGGACGGAGCTAACTATGGCTACACCTTC. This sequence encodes CASGQGTDGANYGYTF.

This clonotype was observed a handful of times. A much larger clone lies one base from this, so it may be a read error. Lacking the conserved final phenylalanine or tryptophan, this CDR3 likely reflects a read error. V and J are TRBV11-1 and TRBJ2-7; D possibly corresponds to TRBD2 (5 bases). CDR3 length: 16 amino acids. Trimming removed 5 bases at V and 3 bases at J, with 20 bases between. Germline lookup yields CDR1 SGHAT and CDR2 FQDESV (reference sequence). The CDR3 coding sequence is TGTGCCAGCAGCCATTTCAACCGGGGAAACTTCTACGAGCAGTACCTC. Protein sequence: CASSHFNRGNFYEQYL.

This CDR3 reads CSAREYRGQINQPQHF. In nucleotides, the CDR3 is TGCAGTGCTAGAGAATATAGGGGCCAGATCAATCAGCCCCAGCATTTT. The chain recombines TRBV20-1 with TRBJ1-5; tentatively, D is TRBD1 (5 bases). The CDR3 length is 16 residues. CDR1 is DFQATT, CDR2 SNEGSKA, per germline (reference sequence). V was pared by 0 bases and J by 3 bases, with 15 bases between.

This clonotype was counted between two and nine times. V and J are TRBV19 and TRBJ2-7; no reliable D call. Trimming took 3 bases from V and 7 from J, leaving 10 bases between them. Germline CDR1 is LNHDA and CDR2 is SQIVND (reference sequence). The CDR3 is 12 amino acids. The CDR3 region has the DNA TGTGCCAGTAGTATCTCAGGAGCAGAGCAGTACTTC. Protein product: CASSISGAEQYF.

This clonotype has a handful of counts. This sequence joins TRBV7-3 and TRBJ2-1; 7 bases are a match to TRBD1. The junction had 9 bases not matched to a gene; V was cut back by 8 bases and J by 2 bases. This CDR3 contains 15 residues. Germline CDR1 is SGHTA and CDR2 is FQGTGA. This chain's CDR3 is CASPQGNKAYNEQFF. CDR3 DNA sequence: TGTGCCAGCCCACAGGGGAACAAAGCCTACAATGAGCAGTTCTTC.